This paragraph reports one T cell receptor beta chain. It lacks a known antigen. No per-base quality is available; no much larger clone lies one base away. Sequences SGHRS (CDR1) and YFSETQ (CDR2) are obtained from the germline V gene. The CDR3 runs 16 residues from the cysteine to the phenylalanine. CDR3 DNA only is kept here, 48 bases in frame from base 1. V is pared back by 3 bases and J by 2 bases, with 17 bases lying between the germline termini. The data are from a study of response to subunit inactivated influenza vaccine (dated by TCRdb to 2016 to 2019). Regarding the study in general: To follow how T cells responded to a trivalent subunit inactivated influenza vaccine, the researchers relied on deep quantitative profiling of the T cell receptor repertoire. Points the paper makes about the study in general: According to the authors, only a limited number of new T cells may be recruited by each seasonal influenza vaccination.

The method behind the library was RT-PCR. Sequenced on an Illumina HiSeq 2500. The public reads were run again by TCRdb, first through fastp at Q25 and then through MiXCR, and only productive beta chains were kept. Identical CDR3 proteins give one entry, which carries the most common genes and DNA. Counted in this sample were more than 550,000 distinct CDR3 sequences; over 9% of them appeared once. About 10% of the sample is in the top ten clones. These sequences were also reported in another study, on T cells expressing NK-cell markers. From the second report: 5'RACE template switching, by which a universal primer site and unique molecular identifiers were added, was used to make TCR beta cDNA libraries. In sorted CD3+CD56+NKG2C+, CD3+CD56+NKG2C- and CD3+CD56-NKG2C+ T-cell subsets from 7 to 9 donors, TCR beta-chain repertoires were profiled. Among the eight sequenced donors, seven were HCMV-seropositive and one was HCMV-seronegative. To restrict sorting to alphabetaTCR-expressing T cells, an anti-gammadeltaTCR antibody was added in several experiments. In several donors, the dominant CD3+CD56+NKG2C+ clonotypes were found to rank among the top 10 CD8+ clonotypes and to make up roughly 1.0-8% of CD8+ T cells. Those dominant clonotypes were again the most abundant among CD3+CD56-NKG2C+ cells in a handful of donors, at about 28.3-65%. Whether the expanded NKG2C-expressing T cell clones were specific for HCMV antigens was left unclear. The study sequenced eight donors, all healthy volunteers chosen at random: three men and five women. HCMV-specific IgG was detected in serum with a commercial ELISA kit to determine HCMV serostatus. Ficoll density gradient centrifugation was used to isolate peripheral blood mononuclear cells from blood. Bulk peripheral blood T-cell repertoires were additionally sequenced from unsorted PBMC for several donors. Synthesis of cDNA was primed from the TCR beta constant segment and was followed by two consecutive PCR amplification steps. The libraries were sequenced on Illumina HiSeq 2000/2500, MiSeq or NextSeq, producing 2 x 150 bp reads. Reads were demultiplexed and grouped by UMI with MIGEC, and clonotypes were assembled and quantified with MiTCR. To exclude erroneous sequences, only TCR cDNA sequences supported by at least two reads were retained. Downstream repertoire analysis used the tcR package, and clonotypes were matched across fractions by CDR3 nucleotide sequence plus V segment. Antigen specificity was annotated against VDJdb with VDJmatch, allowing one amino acid substitution in CDR3.

Sequencing was performed on PBMCs from blood, taken on the day of vaccination. The chain uses TRBV5-1 and TRBJ1-1; a tentative D match to TRBD1 spans 5 bases. The TCR sequence derives from a man in his forties or fifties who received an inactivated influenza vaccine. Donor details come from another sample of the same person, matched by shared clones. The CDR3 protein: CASSWTSGTANTEAFF. The DNA sequence reads TGCGCCAGCAGCTGGACATCCGGGACGGCAAACACTGAAGCTTTCTTT.